Sequencing of this TCR beta chain was carried out in a study of blood T cell repertoires in COVID-19. The germline gives CDR1 SGHTA, CDR2 FQGNSA. This CDR3 has 15 amino acids. The germline V and J ends were trimmed by 2 bases and 5 bases, with 15 bases remaining between them. Measured with immunoSEQ multiplex PCR; TCRdb has only the in-frame clones, and not every one. Of about 150,000 clones in the sample, approximately 80% were seen once. The V and J genes are TRBV7-2 and TRBJ2-5; a weak D match, TRBD2 (7 bases). Sequenced input: peripheral blood. This receptor was obtained from a woman in her 50s with acute or convalescent COVID-19. CDR3 sequence: CASSLNRGGVETQYF. The CDR3 DNA reads as TGTGCCAGCAGCTTAAATAGAGGGGGGGTCGAGACCCAGTACTTC.